These T cell receptor beta chains were read from a single sample in a study of OX40 agonist ivuxolimab in advanced cancers. Assay: immunoSEQ multiplex PCR; the TCRdb copy retains only in-frame clones and omits some. Of roughly 73,000 clones in the sample, around 80% were seen once. The sample was CD4+ or CD8+ T cells sorted from blood, taken in a trial of the OX40 agonist ivuxolimab. These receptors were collected from an adult with an advanced solid tumor such as melanoma, head and neck, liver or kidney cancer. CDR3s leave out the opening cysteine and the closing phenylalanine or tryptophan.

J	V	CDR3
TRBJ1-5	TRBV18	ASSQGTGNQPQH
TRBJ2-7	TRBV5-6	ASSSGSKQGNFYEQY
TRBJ2-7	TRBV5-4	ASSLLSGPYEQY
TRBJ2-2	TRBV18	ASSPDGTGELF
TRBJ2-1	TRBV5-1	ASSLIAGTSYNEQF
TRBJ2-7	TRBV28	ASSPPRVYEQY
TRBJ2-7	TRBV11-2	ASSAPGLGYEQY
TRBJ2-5	TRBV10-2	ASSMGDNSIPQETQY
TRBJ2-2	TRBV2	ASIREGQGVRTGELF
TRBJ2-4	TRBV18	ASSPRKGDQNIQY
TRBJ1-1	TRBV28	ASSLGQKNTEAF
TRBJ1-1	TRBV6-5	ASSYSRVRTEAF
TRBJ1-2	TRBV19	ASSFGGGRANYGYT
TRBJ1-2	TRBV12-5	ASGANGQVLGYT
TRBJ1-5	TRBV30	AWRDSANQPQH
TRBJ1-1	TRBV5-1	ASSPPGQGFLQAF
TRBJ2-7	TRBV5-4	ASSGSSGGAYEQY
TRBJ2-6	TRBV30	AWSGTTVLT
TRBJ2-3	TRBV5-8	ASSLRAQGADTQY
TRBJ2-1	TRBV19	ASRDTNEQF
TRBJ2-5	TRBV7-2	ASSRSLLAGGETQY
TRBJ2-3	TRBV6-6	ASSYGGQGMDTQY
TRBJ2-3	TRBV18	ASSLTGWADTQY
TRBJ1-1	TRBV28	ASSFGLRQGTEAF
TRBJ1-1	TRBV6-6	ASRQQGDGAEAF
TRBJ1-1	TRBV11-2	ASSLQGVRTEAF
TRBJ2-7	TRBV7-2	ASSLSTTGRDEQY
TRBJ1-1	TRBV19	ASSMSRSTGRSTEKGTEAF
TRBJ1-6	TRBV27	ASSLSGAARYNSPLH
TRBJ1-1	TRBV7-9	ASSPQGGLNTEAF
TRBJ1-1	TRBV10-3	AISENTGNTEAF
TRBJ2-3	TRBV6-5	ASSTRDRATDTQY
TRBJ2-1	TRBV6-6	ASSSGAPYNEQF
TRBJ1-6	TRBV7-2	ASSLAGLEGSPLH
TRBJ1-4	TRBV5-1	ASSQVSTGVEKLF
TRBJ2-2	TRBV6-1	ASSDNRLSTGELF
TRBJ2-5	TRBV6-5	ASMYSSGGEETQY